The subject of this entry is one TCR beta chain. Antigen: not known. These data originate in a study of T cell responses to AZD1222 COVID-19 vaccine. Notes on the study in general: Donor demographics were predominantly white British with a female majority; clonal diversity may be underestimated. Unmutated variant regions are reportedly targeted by nearly half of spike-specific TCRs. Spike-specific TCR depth and breadth grew after two AZD1222 doses.

Data came from immunoSEQ multiplex PCR; TCRdb stores just in-frame clones and leaves some out. The sample gives about 140,000 clones, just under 95% of which show up once; about 5.5% is in the top ten. The germline V and J ends were trimmed by 2 bases and 4 bases, with 18 bases remaining between them. Germline values: CDR1 MNHGY, CDR2 SAAAGT. The CDR3 consists of 17 residues. The receptor was isolated from an adult in good health. The chain is built from TRBV6-8 and TRBJ2-1, with a tentative D call TRBD1 (5 bases). Sequenced material: peripheral blood, taken on day 0 of AZD1222 vaccination. The DNA of the CDR3 is TGTGCCAGCAGTTACCAGAAGCAGGGTGATGGGTACAATGAGCAGTTCTTC. Amino acid sequence: CASSYQKQGDGYNEQFF.